The clone carrying this TCR beta chain ranks as medium-sized. V was pared by 1 base and J by 13 bases, with 14 bases between. The CDR3 has 13 amino acids. Whole-blood samples were roughly 2.3 ml of peripheral blood from healthy adult volunteers. A UMI-containing oligonucleotide was joined by 3' ligation to the TCR cDNA template. Unsorted total RNA, roughly 1 to 1,100 ng, was DNase treated before reverse transcription. Reverse transcription of blood and skin TCR RNA was primed at alpha and beta constant regions. The SP2 primer and nested alpha and beta constant region primers amplified ligated cDNA in four rounds. One entry per CDR3 protein, called by TCRdb with MiXCR from the 5' RACE reads. The sample has tens of thousands of distinct CDR3 sequences; under 30% are singletons. This record comes from a study of naive and memory T cell subsets.

The sequence was obtained from a female donor in good health. This chain links TRBV12-3 or TRBV12-4 with TRBJ2-1; a possible D gene is TRBD2 (5 bases). In DNA, the CDR3 is TGTGCCAGCAGTTTAGGACTAATGGTGGCCCAGTTCTTC. Protein: CASSLGLMVAQFF.